This TCR beta chain was identified in a study of cytomegalovirus exposure and HLA in healthy donors. Points from the study as a whole: Most subjects had HLA-A and HLA-B alleles reportedly predicted accurately by TCR beta sequences.

Primers for the PCR totalled 60 Vbeta and 13 Jbeta. Sequencing used immunoSEQ multiplex PCR; TCRdb keeps in-frame clones, though not all of them. Of over 90,000 clones listed, roughly two thirds are singletons. This clone was observed a few times. Its antigen is not identified. The sequence was collected from a man aged 35-49 years in good health and CMV-seronegative. Specimen: PBMCs.

The CDR3 here is CASSSQVLYGYTF. CDR3 DNA sequence: TGTGCCAGCAGCTCACAGGTCCTCTATGGCTACACCTTC. This sequence joins TRBV5-6 and TRBJ1-2, with a tentative D call TRBD1 (5 bases). CDR3 length: 13 residues. CDR1 SGHDT and CDR2 YYEEEE come from the germline V gene. V lost 3 bases and J lost 4, with 10 bases in between.